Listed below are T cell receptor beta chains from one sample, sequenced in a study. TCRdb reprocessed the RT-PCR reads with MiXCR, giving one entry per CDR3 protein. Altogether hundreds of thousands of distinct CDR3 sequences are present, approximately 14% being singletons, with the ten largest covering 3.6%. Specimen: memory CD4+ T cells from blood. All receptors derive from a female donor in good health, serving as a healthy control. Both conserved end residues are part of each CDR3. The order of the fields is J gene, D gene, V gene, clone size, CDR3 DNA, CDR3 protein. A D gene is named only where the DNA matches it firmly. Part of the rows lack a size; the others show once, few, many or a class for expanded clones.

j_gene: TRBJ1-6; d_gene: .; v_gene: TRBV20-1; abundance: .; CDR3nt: TGCAGTGCTAGTGGACAGATAGTTTATAATTCACCCCTCCACTTT; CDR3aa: CSASGQIVYNSPLHF
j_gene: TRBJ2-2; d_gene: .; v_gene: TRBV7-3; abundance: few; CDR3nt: TGTGCCAGCAGCACTAACCGGGACGGGGAGCTGTTTTTT; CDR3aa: CASSTNRDGELFF
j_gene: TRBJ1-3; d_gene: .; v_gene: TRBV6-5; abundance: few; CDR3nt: TGTGCCAGCAGACGGGGGGGTGTCTCTGGAAACACCATATATTTT; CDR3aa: CASRRGGVSGNTIYF
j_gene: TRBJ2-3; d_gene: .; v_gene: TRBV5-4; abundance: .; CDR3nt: TGTGCCAGCAGCTTGGGGCAGACCGGGAGTCAAGGCGGTACGCAGTATTTT; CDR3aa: CASSLGQTGSQGGTQYF
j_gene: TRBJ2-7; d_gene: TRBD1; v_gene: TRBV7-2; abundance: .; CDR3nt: TGTGCCAGCAGCTCAGGCAGTACAGGGGTTGAGCAGTACTTC; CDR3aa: CASSSGSTGVEQYF
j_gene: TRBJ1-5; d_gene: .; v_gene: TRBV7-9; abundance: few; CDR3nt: TGTGCCAGCACCCGTACAGGGAGCTATAGCAATCAGCCCCAGCATTTT; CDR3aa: CASTRTGSYSNQPQHF
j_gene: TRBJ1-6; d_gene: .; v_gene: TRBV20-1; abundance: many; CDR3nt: TGCAGTGCAATGCTCCGGACTAAGTCGAATTCACCCCTCCACTTT; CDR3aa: CSAMLRTKSNSPLHF
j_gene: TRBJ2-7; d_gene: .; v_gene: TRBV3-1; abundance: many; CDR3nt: TGTGCCAGCAGCCCTACGACCACTTCCTACGAGCAGTACTTC; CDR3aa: CASSPTTTSYEQYF
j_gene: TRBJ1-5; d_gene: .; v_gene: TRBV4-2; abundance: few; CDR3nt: TGTGCCAGCAGCCAAGAGACAGAAAATCAGCCCCAGCATTTT; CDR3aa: CASSQETENQPQHF
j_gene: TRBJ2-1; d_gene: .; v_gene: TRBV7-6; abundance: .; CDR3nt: TGTGCCAGCAGCATTCCGGGTCACAATGAGCAGTTCTTC; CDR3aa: CASSIPGHNEQFF
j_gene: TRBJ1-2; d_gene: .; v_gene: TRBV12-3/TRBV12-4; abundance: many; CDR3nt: TGTGCCAGCAGTTTAGCAGGGGTTAGTGGCTACACCTTC; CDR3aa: CASSLAGVSGYTF
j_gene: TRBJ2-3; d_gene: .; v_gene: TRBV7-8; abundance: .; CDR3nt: TGTGCCAGCAGCTTGGGGCCTCTAGGTACGCAGTATTTT; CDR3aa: CASSLGPLGTQYF
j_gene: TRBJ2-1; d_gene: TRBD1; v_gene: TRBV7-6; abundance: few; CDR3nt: TGTGCCAGCAGCTTAGGGGGACAGGGATCGAATGAGCAGTTCTTC; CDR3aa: CASSLGGQGSNEQFF
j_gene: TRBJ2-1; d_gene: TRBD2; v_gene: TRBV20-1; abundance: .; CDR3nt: TGCAGTGCTAGTGGTTATCGACTAGCGGGAGGCCTCAATGAGCAGTTCTTC; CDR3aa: CSASGYRLAGGLNEQFF
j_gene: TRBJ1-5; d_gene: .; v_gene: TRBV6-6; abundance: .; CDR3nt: TGTGCCAGCAGTTACCAGGGACCGAGGAATCAGCCCCAGCATTTT; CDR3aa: CASSYQGPRNQPQHF
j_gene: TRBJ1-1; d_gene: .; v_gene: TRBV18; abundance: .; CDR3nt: TGTGCCAGCTCACCAAGACAAGTCAGGGACACTGAAGCTTTCTTT; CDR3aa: CASSPRQVRDTEAFF
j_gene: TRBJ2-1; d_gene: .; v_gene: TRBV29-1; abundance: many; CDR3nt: TGCAGCGTTGCCCCAGGGGTGATATATGAGCAGTTCTTC; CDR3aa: CSVAPGVIYEQFF
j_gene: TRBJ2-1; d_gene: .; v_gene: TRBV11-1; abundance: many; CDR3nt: TGTGCCAGCAGCTTAGGGGCAGTCCCGGAGTTCTTC; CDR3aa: CASSLGAVPEFF
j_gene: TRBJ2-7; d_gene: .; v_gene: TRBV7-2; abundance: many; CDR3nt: TGTGCCAGCAGCTTACAAGCCCAAACCTACGAGCAGTACTTC; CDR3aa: CASSLQAQTYEQYF
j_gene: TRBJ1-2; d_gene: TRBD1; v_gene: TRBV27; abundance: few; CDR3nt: TGTGCCAGCAGTCGGGGGAGACAGGGTGGCTACACCTTC; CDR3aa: CASSRGRQGGYTF
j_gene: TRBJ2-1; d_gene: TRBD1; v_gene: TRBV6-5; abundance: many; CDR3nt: TGTGCCAGCAGTGCTAACGACAGGGGCGGGGCCGATGAGCAGTTCTTC; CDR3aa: CASSANDRGGADEQFF
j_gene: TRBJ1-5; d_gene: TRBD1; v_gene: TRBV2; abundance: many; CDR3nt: TGTGCCAGCAGTGCGACAGGGGAGGATCAGCCCCAGCATTTT; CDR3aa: CASSATGEDQPQHF
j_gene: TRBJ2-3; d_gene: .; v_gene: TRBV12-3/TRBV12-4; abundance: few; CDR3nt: TGTGCCAGCAGTTTATTGACAGCTAGCACAGATACGCAGTATTTT; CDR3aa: CASSLLTASTDTQYF
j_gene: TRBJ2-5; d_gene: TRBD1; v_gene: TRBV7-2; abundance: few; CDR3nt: TGTGCCAGCAGCTTTAACAGGGGGCTACGGGAGACCCAGTACTTC; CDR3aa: CASSFNRGLRETQYF
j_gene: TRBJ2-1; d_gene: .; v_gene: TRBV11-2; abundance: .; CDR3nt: TGTGCCAGCAGCTCCCGAGTCTCGGGGGCTAACAGAAATGAGCAGTTCTTC; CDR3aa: CASSSRVSGANRNEQFF
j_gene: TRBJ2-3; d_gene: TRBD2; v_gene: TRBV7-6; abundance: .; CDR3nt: TGTGCCAGCAGCTTAACGACTAGCGGGAGACCAGATACGCAGTATTTT; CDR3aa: CASSLTTSGRPDTQYF
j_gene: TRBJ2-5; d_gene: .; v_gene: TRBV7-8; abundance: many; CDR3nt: TGTGCCAGCAGCTACACGGAAAGCCAAGAGACCCAGTACTTC; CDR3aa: CASSYTESQETQYF
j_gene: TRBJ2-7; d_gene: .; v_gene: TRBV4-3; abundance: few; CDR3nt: TGCGCCAGCAGCCAAGATTCGGACGGGACCTACGAGCAGTACTTC; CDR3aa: CASSQDSDGTYEQYF
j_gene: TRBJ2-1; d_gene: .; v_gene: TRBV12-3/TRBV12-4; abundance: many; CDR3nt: TGTGCCAGCAGTCCACTAGGTGAGCAGTTCTTC; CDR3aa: CASSPLGEQFF
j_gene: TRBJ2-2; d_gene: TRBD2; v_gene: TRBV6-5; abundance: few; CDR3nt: TGTGCCAGCACCCAACTAGCGGGAGACGCGAACACCGGGGAGCTGTTTTTT; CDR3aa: CASTQLAGDANTGELFF
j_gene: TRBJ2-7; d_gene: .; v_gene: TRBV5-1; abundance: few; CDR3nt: TGCGCCAGCAGCAAGGCCGGGACCCCAGACGGTTACGAGCAGTACTTC; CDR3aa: CASSKAGTPDGYEQYF
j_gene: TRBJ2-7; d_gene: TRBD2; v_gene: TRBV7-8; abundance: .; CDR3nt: TGTGCCAACAGCGCCCCGGGACTAGCGGTACTTGAGCAGTACTTC; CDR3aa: CANSAPGLAVLEQYF
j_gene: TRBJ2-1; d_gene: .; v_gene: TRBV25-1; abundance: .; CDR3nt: TGTGCCAGCAGTGAATCCCCCGGGACGTGGCAGTTCTTC; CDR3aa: CASSESPGTWQFF
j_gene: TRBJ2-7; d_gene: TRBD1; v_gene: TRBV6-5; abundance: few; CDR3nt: TGTGCCAGCAACAGGGGCTACGAGCAGTACTTC; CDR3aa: CASNRGYEQYF
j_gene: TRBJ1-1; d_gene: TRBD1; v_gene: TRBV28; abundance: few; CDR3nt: TGTGCCAGCGGGCGGGGACAGGGGTTGAACACTGAAGCTTTCTTT; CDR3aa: CASGRGQGLNTEAFF
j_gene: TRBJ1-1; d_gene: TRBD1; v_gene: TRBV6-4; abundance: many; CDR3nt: TGTGCCAGCAGAGAACAGGGGGTTTCGGCTGAAGCTTTCTTT; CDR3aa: CASREQGVSAEAFF
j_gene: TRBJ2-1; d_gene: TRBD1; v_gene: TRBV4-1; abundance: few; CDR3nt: TGCGCCAGCAGCCAGGCCGGGACAGGGGCCTTGCATGAGCAGTTCTTC; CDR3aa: CASSQAGTGALHEQFF
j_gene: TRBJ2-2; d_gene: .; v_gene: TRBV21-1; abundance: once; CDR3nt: TGTGCCAGCAGCATAGGTCGGGGATCAAAGGCCGGGGAGCTGTTTTTT; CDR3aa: CASSIGRGSKAGELFF
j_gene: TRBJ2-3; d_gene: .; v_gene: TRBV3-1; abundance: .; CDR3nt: TGTGCCAGCAGCCTCTCTCAGGGCTGGGGCACAGATACGCAGTATTTT; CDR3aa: CASSLSQGWGTDTQYF
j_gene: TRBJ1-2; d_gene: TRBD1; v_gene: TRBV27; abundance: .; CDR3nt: TGTGCCAGCAGCGGGACAGTAGGACAGCCGATCTATGGCTACACCTTC; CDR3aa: CASSGTVGQPIYGYTF
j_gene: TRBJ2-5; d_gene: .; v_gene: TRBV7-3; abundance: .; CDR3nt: TGTGCCAGCAGCCCGGGGCCACTGCAGACCCAGTACTTC; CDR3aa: CASSPGPLQTQYF
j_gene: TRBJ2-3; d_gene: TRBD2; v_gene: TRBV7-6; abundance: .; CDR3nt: TGTGCCAGCAGCTTCGCGGGAGGGCCCCAGTATTTT; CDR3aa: CASSFAGGPQYF
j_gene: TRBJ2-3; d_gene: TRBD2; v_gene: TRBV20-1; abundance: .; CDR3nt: TGCAGTGCTCCTAGACTAGCAGACCTCACAGATACGCAGTATTTT; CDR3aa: CSAPRLADLTDTQYF
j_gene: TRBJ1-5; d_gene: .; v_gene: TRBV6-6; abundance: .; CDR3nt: TGTGCCAGCCGGGGGGGGACTTACCATCAGCCCCAGCATTTT; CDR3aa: CASRGGTYHQPQHF
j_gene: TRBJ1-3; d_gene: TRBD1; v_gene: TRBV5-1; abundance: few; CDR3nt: TGCGCCAGCAGCTTGGCGCGGGACAGCTCTGGAAACACCATATATTTT; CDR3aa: CASSLARDSSGNTIYF
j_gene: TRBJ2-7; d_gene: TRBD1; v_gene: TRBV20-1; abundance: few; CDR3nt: TGCAGTGCTAGTAGCCAGGGGGCCATCTACGAGCAGTACTTC; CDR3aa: CSASSQGAIYEQYF
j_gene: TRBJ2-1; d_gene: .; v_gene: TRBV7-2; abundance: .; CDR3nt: TGTGCCAGCAGCGGACGAGGGGGACTTGCAGTGACCTACAATGAGCAGTTCTTC; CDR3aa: CASSGRGGLAVTYNEQFF
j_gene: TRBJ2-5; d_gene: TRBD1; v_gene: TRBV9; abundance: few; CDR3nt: TGTGCCAGCAGTCCGTACCCGGGACAGGGCGGTCTGGAGACCCAGTACTTC; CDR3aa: CASSPYPGQGGLETQYF
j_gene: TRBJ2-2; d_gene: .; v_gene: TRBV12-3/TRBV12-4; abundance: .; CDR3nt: TGTGCCAGCAGTTTGGGCCACATCGACTCAGGGGAGCTGTTTTTT; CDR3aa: CASSLGHIDSGELFF
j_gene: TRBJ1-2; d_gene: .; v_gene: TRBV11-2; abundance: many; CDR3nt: TGTGCCAGCAGAAAAATATCAGGGAGCTATGGCTACACCTTC; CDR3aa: CASRKISGSYGYTF
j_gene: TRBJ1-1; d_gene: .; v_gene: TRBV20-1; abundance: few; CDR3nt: TGCAGTGCTAGTTCTTCTTTCTTT; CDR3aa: CSASSSFF
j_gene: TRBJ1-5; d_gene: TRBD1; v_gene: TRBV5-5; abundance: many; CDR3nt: TGTGCCAGCAGCTTGACAGGGGGCAATAGCAATCAGCCCCAGCATTTT; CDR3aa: CASSLTGGNSNQPQHF
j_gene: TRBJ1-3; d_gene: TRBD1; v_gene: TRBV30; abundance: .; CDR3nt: TGTGCCTGGACTAGGACAGGCCGTTCTGGAAACACCATATATTTT; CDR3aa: CAWTRTGRSGNTIYF
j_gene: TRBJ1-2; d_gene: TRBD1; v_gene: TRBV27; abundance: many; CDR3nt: TGTGCCAGCAGTACCCGAACAGGGGCGGGGGGCTACACCTTC; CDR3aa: CASSTRTGAGGYTF